This T cell receptor (beta chain) is drawn from a study of blood T cell repertoires in COVID-19. Overall study: The United States, Italy and Spain were the sources of the acute and convalescent COVID-19 samples. Sources were T cells, B-cell-depleted T cells, or PBMCs; the material itself was cDNA or gDNA.

Germline CDR1 reads SGHDN; CDR2 reads FVKESK. This CDR3 spans 15 amino acids. V was cut by 0 bases and J by 8 bases, with 16 bases left in between. Using immunoSEQ multiplex PCR, the repertoire was profiled, and TCRdb retains in-frame clones only, with some absent. In the table there are about 230,000 clones, over 75% of which are singletons. This clonotype was sampled from an elderly woman with acute or convalescent COVID-19. The sequenced sample consisted of peripheral blood. The J gene is TRBJ1-2, the V gene TRBV14; D is undetermined. DNA for the CDR3: TGTGCCAGCAGCCAAGATTACCCAGGTTATGGAGGCTACACCTTC. Translation gives CASSQDYPGYGGYTF.